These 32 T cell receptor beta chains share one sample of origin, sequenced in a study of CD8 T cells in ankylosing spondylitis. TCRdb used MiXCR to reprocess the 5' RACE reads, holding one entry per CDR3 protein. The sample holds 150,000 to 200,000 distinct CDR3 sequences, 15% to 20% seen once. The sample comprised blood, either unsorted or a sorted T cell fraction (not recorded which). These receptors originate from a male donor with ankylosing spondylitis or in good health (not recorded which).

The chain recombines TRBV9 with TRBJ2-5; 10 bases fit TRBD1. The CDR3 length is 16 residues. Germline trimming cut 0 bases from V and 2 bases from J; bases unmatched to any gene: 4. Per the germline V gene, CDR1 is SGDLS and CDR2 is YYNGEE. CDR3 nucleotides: TGTGCCAGCAGCGTAGGTGGGACAGGGGCTCAAGAGACCCAGTACTTC. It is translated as CASSVGGTGAQETQYF.

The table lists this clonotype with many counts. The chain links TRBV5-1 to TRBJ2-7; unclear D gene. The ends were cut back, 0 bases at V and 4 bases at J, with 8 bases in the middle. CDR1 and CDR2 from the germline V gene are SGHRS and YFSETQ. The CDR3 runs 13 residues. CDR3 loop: CASSLAMSYEQYF. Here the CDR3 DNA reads TGCGCCAGCAGCTTGGCCATGTCATACGAGCAGTACTTC.

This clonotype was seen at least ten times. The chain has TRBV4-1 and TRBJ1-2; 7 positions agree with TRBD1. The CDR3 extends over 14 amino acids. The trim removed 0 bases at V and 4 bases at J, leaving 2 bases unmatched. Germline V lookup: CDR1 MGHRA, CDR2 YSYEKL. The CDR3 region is CASSQDEGAYGYTF. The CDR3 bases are TGCGCCAGCAGCCAAGATGAGGGGGCCTATGGCTACACCTTC.

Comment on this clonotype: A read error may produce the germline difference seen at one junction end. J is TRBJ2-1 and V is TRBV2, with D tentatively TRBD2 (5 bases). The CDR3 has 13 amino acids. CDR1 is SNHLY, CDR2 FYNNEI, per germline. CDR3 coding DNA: TGTGCCAGCAGCGGGTCCTCCGGAGGAGTTGTAGTCTTC. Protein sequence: CASSGSSGGVVVF.

CDR3 bases: TGTGCCAGCAGCCCGACAAGCGGGAGTGTCAATGAGCAGTTCTTC. Translated: CASSPTSGSVNEQFF. The chain couples TRBV11-2 to TRBJ2-1; 8 nucleotides agree with TRBD2. The V gene's germline CDR1 is SGHAT and CDR2 FQNNGV. Losses at the gene ends were 5 bases for V and 6 bases for J; bases not matched to a gene: 9. There are 15 residues in the CDR3.

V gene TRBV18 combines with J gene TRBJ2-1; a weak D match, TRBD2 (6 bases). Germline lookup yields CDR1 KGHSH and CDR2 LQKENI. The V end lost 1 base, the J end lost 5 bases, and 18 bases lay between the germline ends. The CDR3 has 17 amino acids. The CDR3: CASSPLTSSVRHNEQFF. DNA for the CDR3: TGTGCCAGCTCACCACTCACTAGCTCCGTTAGGCACAATGAGCAGTTCTTC.

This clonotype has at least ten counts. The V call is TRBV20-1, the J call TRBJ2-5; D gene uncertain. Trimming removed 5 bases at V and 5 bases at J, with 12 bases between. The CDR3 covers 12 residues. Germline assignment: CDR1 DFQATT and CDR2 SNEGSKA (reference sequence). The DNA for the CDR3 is TGCAGTGCTGCCCCTTTGATGGAGACCCAGTACTTC. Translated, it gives CSAAPLMETQYF.

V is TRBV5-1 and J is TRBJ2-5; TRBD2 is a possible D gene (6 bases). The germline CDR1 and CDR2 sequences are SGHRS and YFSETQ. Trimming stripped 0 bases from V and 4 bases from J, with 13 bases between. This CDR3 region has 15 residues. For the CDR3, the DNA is TGCGCCAGCAGCTTGGTTAGCGGCCGAAGAGAGACCCAGTACTTC. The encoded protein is CASSLVSGRRETQYF.

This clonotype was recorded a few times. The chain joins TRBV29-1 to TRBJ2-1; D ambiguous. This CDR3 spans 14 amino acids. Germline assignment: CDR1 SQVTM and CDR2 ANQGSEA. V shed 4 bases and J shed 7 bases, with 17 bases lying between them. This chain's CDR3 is CSVVLVLGMNEQFF. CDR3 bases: TGCAGCGTTGTCTTGGTGTTGGGGATGAATGAGCAGTTCTTC.

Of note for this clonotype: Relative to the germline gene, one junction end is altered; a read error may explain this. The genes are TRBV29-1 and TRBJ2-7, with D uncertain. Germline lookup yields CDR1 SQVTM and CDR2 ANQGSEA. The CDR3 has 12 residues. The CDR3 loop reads CSVLFLGNELYF. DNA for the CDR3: TGCAGCGTCTTGTTTCTAGGCAACGAGCTGTACTTC.

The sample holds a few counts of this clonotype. In nucleotides, the CDR3 is TGTGCCTCGCAGAACACAGATACGCAGTATTTT. It encodes CASQNTDTQYF. This chain joins TRBV19 and TRBJ2-3; D gene uncertain. The CDR3 spans 11 residues. Germline CDR1 and CDR2: LNHDA and SQIVND (reference sequence). V was shortened by 11 bases and J by 2 bases, with 8 bases between the two germline ends.

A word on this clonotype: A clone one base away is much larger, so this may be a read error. The chain's CDR3 is CTSSLTQIAGGTYNEQFF. CDR3 DNA: TGTACCAGCAGTTTAACCCAGATAGCGGGAGGTACCTACAATGAGCAGTTCTTC. The V and J genes are TRBV7-3 and TRBJ2-1; 10 nucleotides agree with TRBD2. Germline V lookup: CDR1 SGHTA, CDR2 FQGTGA. The length of the CDR3 is 18 residues. Full variable domain (remainder filled in from reference TRBV7-3 and TRBJ2-1): GAGVSQTPSNKVTEKGKYVELRCDPISGHTALYWYRQSLGQGPEFLIYFQGTGAADDSGLPNDRFFAVRPEGSVSTLKIQRTERGDSAVYLCTSSLTQIAGGTYNEQFFGPGTRLTVL.

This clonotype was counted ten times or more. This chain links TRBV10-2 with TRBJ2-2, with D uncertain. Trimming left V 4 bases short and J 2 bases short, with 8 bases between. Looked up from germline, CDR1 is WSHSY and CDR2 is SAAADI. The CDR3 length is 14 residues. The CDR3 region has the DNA TGCGCCAGCAGTGCGGGCAGAAACACCGGGGAGCTGTTTTTT. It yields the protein CASSAGRNTGELFF.

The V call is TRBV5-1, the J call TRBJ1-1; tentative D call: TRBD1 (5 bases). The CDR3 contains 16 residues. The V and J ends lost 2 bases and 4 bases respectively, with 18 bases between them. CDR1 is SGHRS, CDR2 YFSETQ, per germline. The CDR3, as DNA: TGCGCCAGCAGCTTAGGTTCGGTCCAGGGTGGCACTGAAGCTTTCTTT. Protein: CASSLGSVQGGTEAFF.

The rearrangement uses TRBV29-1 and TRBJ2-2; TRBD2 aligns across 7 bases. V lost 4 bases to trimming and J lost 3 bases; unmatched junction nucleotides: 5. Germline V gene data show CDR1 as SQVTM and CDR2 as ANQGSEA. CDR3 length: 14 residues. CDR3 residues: CSVGREVDTGELFF. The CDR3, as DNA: TGCAGCGTTGGACGGGAGGTGGACACCGGGGAGCTGTTTTTT.

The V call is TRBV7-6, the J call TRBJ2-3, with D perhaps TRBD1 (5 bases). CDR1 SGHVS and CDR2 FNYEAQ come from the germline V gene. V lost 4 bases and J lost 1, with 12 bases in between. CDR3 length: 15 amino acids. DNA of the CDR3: TGTGCCAGCAGCTATAGAGTGGGGCGCACAGATACGCAGTATTTT. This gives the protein CASSYRVGRTDTQYF.

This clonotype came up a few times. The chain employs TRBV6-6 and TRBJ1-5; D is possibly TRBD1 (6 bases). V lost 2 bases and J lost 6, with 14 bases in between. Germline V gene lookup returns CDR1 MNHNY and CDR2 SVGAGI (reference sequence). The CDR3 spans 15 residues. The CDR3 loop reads CASSYTGGQSQPQHF. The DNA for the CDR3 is TGTGCCAGCAGTTACACGGGGGGCCAAAGTCAGCCCCAGCATTTT.

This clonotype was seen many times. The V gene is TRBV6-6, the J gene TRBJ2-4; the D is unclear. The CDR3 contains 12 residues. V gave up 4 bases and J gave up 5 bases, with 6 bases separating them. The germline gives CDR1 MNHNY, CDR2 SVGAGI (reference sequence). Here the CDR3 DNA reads TGTGCCAGCAGTTCCACAGAAAACATTCAGTACTTC. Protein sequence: CASSSTENIQYF.

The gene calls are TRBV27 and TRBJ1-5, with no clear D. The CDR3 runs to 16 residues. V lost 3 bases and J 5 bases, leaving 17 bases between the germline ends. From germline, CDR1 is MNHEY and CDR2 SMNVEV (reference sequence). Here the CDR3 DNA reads TGTGCCAGCAGTTTGAGGGCCATCCCCGGCTATCAGCCCCAGCATTTT. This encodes CASSLRAIPGYQPQHF.

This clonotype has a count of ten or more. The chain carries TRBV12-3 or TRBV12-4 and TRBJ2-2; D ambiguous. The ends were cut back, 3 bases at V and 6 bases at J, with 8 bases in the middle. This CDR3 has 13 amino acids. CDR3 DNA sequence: TGTGCCAGCAGTTTCCAAGTTGCCGGGGAGCTGTTTTTT. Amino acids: CASSFQVAGELFF.

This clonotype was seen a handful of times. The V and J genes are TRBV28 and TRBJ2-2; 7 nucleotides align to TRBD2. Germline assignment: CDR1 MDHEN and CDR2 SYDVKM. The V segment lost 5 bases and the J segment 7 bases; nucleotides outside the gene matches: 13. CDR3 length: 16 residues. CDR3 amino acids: CASSPEVGLGVGELFF. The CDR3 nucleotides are TGTGCCAGCAGTCCTGAGGTCGGACTAGGTGTCGGGGAGCTGTTTTTT.

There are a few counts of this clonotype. CDR3 coding DNA: TGTGCCAGCAGCCGCTTGGTCCCGAATGGCTACACCTTC. It encodes CASSRLVPNGYTF. The chain joins TRBV14 to TRBJ1-2; D not certain. CDR1 is SGHDN and CDR2 is FVKESK in the germline V gene. The V end was cut by 4 bases, the J end by 6 bases, with 12 bases between. This CDR3 region has 13 residues.

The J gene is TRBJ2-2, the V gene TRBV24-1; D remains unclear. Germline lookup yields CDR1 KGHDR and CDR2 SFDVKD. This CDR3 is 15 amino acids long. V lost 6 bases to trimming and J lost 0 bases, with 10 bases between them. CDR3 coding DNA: TGTGCCACCAGTACGAGTATGCCGAACACCGGGGAGCTGTTTTTT. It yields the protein CATSTSMPNTGELFF.

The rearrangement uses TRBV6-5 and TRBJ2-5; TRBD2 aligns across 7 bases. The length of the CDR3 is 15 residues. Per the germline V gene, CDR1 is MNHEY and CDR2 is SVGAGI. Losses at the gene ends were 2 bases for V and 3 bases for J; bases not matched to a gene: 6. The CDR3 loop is CASSYGGGTEETQYF. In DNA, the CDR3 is TGTGCCAGCAGTTACGGGGGAGGGACTGAAGAGACCCAGTACTTC.

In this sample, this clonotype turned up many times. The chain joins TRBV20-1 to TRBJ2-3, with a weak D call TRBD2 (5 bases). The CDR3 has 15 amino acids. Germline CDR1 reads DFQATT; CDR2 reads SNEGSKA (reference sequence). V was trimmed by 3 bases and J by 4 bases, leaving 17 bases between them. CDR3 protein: CSASGAGPGPDTQYF. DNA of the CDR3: TGCAGTGCTAGTGGCGCGGGTCCTGGGCCAGATACGCAGTATTTT.

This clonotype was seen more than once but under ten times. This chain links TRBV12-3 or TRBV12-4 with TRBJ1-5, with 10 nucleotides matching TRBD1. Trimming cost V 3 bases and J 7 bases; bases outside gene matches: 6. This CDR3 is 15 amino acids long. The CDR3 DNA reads TGTGCCAGCAGTTTGGGGACAGGGGTTAAGCAGCCCCAGCATTTT. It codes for CASSLGTGVKQPQHF.

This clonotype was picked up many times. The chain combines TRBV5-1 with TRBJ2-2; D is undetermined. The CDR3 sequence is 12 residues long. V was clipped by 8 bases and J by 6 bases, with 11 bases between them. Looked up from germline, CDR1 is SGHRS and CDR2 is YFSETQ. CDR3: CASAPNAGELFF. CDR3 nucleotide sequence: TGCGCCAGTGCCCCTAACGCCGGGGAGCTGTTTTTT.

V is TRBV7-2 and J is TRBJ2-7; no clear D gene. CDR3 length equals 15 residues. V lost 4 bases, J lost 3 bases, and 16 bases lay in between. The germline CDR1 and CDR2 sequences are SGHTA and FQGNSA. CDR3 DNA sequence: TGTGCCAGCAGCTCTCGGGCGGCCGTTTACTACGAGCAGTACTTC. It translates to CASSSRAAVYYEQYF.

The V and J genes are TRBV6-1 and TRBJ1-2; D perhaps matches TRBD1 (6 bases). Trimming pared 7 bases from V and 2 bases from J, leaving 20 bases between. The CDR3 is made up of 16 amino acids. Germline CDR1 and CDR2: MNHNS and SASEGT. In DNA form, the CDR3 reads TGTGCCAGCATCAAAACTAATCTGGACAGCAACTATGGCTACACCTTC. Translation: CASIKTNLDSNYGYTF.

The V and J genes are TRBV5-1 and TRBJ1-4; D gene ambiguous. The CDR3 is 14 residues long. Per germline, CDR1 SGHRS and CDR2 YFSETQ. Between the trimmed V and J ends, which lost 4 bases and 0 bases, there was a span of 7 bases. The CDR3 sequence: CASSTGTTNEKLFF. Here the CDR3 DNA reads TGCGCCAGCAGCACCGGGACAACTAATGAAAAACTGTTTTTT.

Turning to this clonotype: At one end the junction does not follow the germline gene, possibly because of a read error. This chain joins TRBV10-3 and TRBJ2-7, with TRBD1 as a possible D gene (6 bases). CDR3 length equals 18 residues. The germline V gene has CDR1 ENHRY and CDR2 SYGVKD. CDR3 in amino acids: CAFSPAGKQGHFSYEQYF. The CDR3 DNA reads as TGTGCCTTCAGTCCCGCTGGAAAACAGGGTCACTTCTCCTACGAGCAGTACTTC.

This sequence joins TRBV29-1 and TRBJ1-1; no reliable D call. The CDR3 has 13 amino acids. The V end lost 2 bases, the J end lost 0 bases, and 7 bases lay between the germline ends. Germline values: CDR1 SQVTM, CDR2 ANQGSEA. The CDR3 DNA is TGCAGCGTTGAACGGCGTATGAACACTGAAGCTTTCTTT. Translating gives CSVERRMNTEAFF.